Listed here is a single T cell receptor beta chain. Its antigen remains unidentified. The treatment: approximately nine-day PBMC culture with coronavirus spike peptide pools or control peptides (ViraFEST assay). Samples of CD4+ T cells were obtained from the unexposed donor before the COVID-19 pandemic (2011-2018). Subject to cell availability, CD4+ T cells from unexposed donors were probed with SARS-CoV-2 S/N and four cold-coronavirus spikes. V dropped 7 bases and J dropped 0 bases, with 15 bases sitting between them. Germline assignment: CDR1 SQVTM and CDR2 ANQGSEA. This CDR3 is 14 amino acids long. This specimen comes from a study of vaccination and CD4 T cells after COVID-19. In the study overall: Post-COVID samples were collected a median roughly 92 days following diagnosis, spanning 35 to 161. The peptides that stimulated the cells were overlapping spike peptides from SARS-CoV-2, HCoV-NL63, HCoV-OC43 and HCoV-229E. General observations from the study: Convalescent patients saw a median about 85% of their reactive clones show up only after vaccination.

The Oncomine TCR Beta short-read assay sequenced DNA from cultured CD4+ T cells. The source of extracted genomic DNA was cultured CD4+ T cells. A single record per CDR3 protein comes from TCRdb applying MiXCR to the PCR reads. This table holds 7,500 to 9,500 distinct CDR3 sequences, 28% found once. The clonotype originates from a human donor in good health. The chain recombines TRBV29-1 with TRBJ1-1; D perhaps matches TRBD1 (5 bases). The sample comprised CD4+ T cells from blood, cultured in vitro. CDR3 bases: TGCAGCGCCCCCCCCCGGGGGGTGAACACTGAAGCTTTCTTT. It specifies CSAPPRGVNTEAFF. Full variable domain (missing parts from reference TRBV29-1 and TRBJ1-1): SAVISQKPSRDICQRGTSLTIQCQVDSQVTMMFWYRQQPGQSLTLIATANQGSEATYESGFVIDKFPISRPNLTFSTLTVSNMSPEDSSIYLCSAPPRGVNTEAFFGQGTRLTVV.